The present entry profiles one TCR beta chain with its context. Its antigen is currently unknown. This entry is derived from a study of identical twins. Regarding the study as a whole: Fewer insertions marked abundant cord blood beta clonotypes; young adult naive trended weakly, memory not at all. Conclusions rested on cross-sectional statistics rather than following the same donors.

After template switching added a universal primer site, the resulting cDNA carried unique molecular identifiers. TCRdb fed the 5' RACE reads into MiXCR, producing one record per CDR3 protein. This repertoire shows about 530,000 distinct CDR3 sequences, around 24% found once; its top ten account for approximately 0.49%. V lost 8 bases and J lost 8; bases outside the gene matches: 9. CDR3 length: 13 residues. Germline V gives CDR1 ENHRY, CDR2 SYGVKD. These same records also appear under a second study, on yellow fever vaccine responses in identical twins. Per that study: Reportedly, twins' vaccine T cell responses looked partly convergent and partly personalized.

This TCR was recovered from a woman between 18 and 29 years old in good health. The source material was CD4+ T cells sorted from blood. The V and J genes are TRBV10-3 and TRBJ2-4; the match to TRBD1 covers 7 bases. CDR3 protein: CAIADREWDIQYF. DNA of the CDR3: TGTGCCATCGCCGACAGGGAATGGGACATTCAGTACTTC.